The next 3 T cell receptor beta chains were all read from a single sample in a study of OX40 agonist ivuxolimab in advanced cancers. TCRdb keeps only in-frame clones here, not all; method: immunoSEQ multiplex PCR. The data show 150,000 to 190,000 clones, 94% seen once. Material: CD4+ or CD8+ T cells sorted from blood, obtained in a trial of the OX40 agonist ivuxolimab. These receptors were obtained from an adult with an advanced solid tumor such as melanoma, head and neck, liver or kidney cancer.

The V and J genes are TRBV6-5 and TRBJ1-2; possibly TRBD1 for D (6 bases). The CDR3 extends over 15 amino acids. Germline assignment: CDR1 MNHEY and CDR2 SVGAGI. Trimming shortened V by 0 bases and J by 3 bases, and 11 bases separated the two germline ends. The CDR3: CASSYSSGAYYGYTF. CDR3 DNA sequence: TGTGCCAGCAGTTACTCGTCAGGGGCCTACTATGGCTACACCTTC.

V gene TRBV10-3 combines with J gene TRBJ2-7, with D possibly matching TRBD1 (5 bases). V shed 3 bases and J shed 2 bases, with 14 bases lying between them. CDR1 is ENHRY, CDR2 SYGVKD, per germline. The CDR3 runs 15 residues. The CDR3 DNA sequence: TGTGCCATCAGTGAAGGGGCTCCCCTTACCTACGAGCAGTACTTC. It is translated as CAISEGAPLTYEQYF.

The rearrangement joins TRBV14 to TRBJ1-1, with TRBD1 matching over 7 bases. Losses at the gene ends were 2 bases for V and 6 bases for J; bases not matched to a gene: 6. This CDR3 has 14 amino acids. Looked up from germline, CDR1 is SGHDN and CDR2 is FVKESK. The CDR3 coding sequence is TGTGCCAGCAGCCAATTGACAGGGATCTCTGAAGCTTTCTTT. Translation: CASSQLTGISEAFF.